The next 20 T cell receptor beta chains were all read from a single sample in a study of OX40 agonist ivuxolimab in advanced cancers. Profiling relied on immunoSEQ multiplex PCR, and the TCRdb table lists in-frame clones only, not all of them. The table lists tens of thousands of clones, around nine tenths of them singletons, with roughly a fifth in the top ten. This specimen was CD4+ or CD8+ T cells sorted from blood, taken in a trial of the OX40 agonist ivuxolimab. The origin of the receptors is an adult with an advanced solid tumor such as melanoma, head and neck, liver or kidney cancer.

A few counts support this clone. This chain links TRBV7-9 with TRBJ2-1; D ambiguous. Germline CDR1 and CDR2: SEHNR and FQNEAQ (reference sequence). The V and J ends lost 3 bases and 7 bases respectively, with 7 bases between them. CDR3 length: 12 residues. CDR3 amino acids: CASSFGRNEQFF. CDR3 bases: TGTGCCAGCAGCTTTGGGCGGAATGAGCAGTTCTTC.

This clone was seen a single time. The V and J genes are TRBV28 and TRBJ1-6; 8 bases agree with TRBD1. Germline CDR1 and CDR2: MDHEN and SYDVKM. This CDR3 region has 15 residues. V shed 5 bases, J shed 9 bases, and the junction held 9 bases outside the gene matches. The CDR3 bases are TGTGCCAGCAGTACCTACAGGGGGGGTAGTTCACCCCTCCACTTT. Translation: CASSTYRGGSSPLHF.

This sequence joins TRBV30 and TRBJ2-7; 8 bases are shared with TRBD2. Germline CDR1 GTSNPN, CDR2 SVGIG (reference sequence). This CDR3 has 14 residues. V lost 0 bases, J lost 3 bases, and 4 bases stayed unmatched. CDR3 amino acids: CAWSVRAGVYEQYF. As DNA, the CDR3 is TGTGCCTGGAGTGTCAGAGCGGGGGTCTACGAGCAGTACTTC.

The rearrangement uses TRBV28 and TRBJ2-7; 8 nucleotides line up with TRBD1. In germline, CDR1 is MDHEN, CDR2 SYDVKM. V was clipped by 6 bases and J by 2 bases; unmatched bases: 12. The CDR3 length is 16 residues. CDR3 nucleotides: TGTGCCAGCAGCTACGGACAGGGCCTGCGCGCCTACGAGCAGTACTTC. It encodes CASSYGQGLRAYEQYF. Combining the CDR3 with reference TRBV28 and TRBJ2-7 gives the whole variable domain DVKVTQSSRYLVKRTGEKVFLECVQDMDHENMFWYRQDPGLGLRLIYFSYDVKMKEKGDIPEGYSVSREKKERFSLILESASTNQTSMYLCASSYGQGLRAYEQYFGPGTRLTVT.

The CDR3 protein is CSVWDVDLTDTQYF. The CDR3 nucleotides read TGCAGCGTTTGGGACGTGGATCTCACAGATACGCAGTATTTT. The chain is built from TRBV29-1 and TRBJ2-3; perhaps D is TRBD1 or TRBD2 (5 bases each). The length of the CDR3 is 14 residues. V lost 5 bases, J lost 2 bases, and 14 bases lay in between. Per the germline V gene, CDR1 is SQVTM and CDR2 is ANQGSEA.

The rearrangement links TRBV29-1 to TRBJ1-1; D unclear. The CDR3 has 13 amino acids. Germline lookup yields CDR1 SQVTM and CDR2 ANQGSEA. V lost 5 bases to trimming and J lost 3 bases, with 13 bases between them. CDR3 nucleotide sequence: TGCAGCGTTTCGGAGTCCAGTTACACTGAAGCTTTCTTT. The encoded protein is CSVSESSYTEAFF.

DNA of the CDR3: TGTGCCAGCAGTTTACTCCTCAGGATCGACACCGGGGAGCTGTTTTTT. The encoded protein is CASSLLLRIDTGELFF. This chain connects TRBV28 to TRBJ2-2; no definite D call. There are 16 residues in the CDR3. The V end lost 2 bases, the J end lost 3 bases, and 13 bases lay between the germline ends. Looked up from germline, CDR1 is MDHEN and CDR2 is SYDVKM.

The chain uses TRBV27 and TRBJ2-7; 8 nucleotides align to TRBD1. There are 15 residues in the CDR3. Germline loops: CDR1 MNHEY, CDR2 SMNVEV (reference sequence). With V trimmed by 6 bases and J by 0 bases, 7 bases remained unmatched. CDR3: CASSLTGTGSYEQYF. CDR3 nucleotides: TGTGCCAGCAGCCTAACCGGGACAGGCTCCTACGAGCAGTACTTC.

In this sample, this clone turned up once. The V gene is TRBV4-1, the J gene TRBJ2-5; weak D call: TRBD2 (5 bases). The DNA matches TRBJ2-7 better at its end, which makes the J call doubtful. Germline CDR1 and CDR2: MGHRA and YSYEKL. There are 15 residues in the CDR3. CDR3 protein: CASSPFGGASYEQYF. CDR3 nucleotide sequence: TGCGCCAGCAGCCCCTTCGGAGGAGCCTCCTACGAGCAGTACTTC.

The rearrangement uses TRBV19 and TRBJ2-7; TRBD1 matches 10 bases. This CDR3 comprises 14 residues. Germline CDR1 reads LNHDA; CDR2 reads SQIVND (reference sequence). V trimming: 11 bases; J trimming: 2 bases; junction bases outside the gene matches: 9. The CDR3 loop is CASRFGQGAYEQYF. The DNA for the CDR3 is TGTGCCTCCAGATTCGGACAGGGGGCCTACGAGCAGTACTTC. The complete variable domain, with remaining parts taken from reference TRBV19 and TRBJ2-7, reads DGGITQSPKYLFRKEGQNVTLSCEQNLNHDAMYWYRQDPGQGLRLIYYSQIVNDFQKGDIAEGYSVSREKKESFPLTVTSAQKNPTAFYLCASRFGQGAYEQYFGPGTRLTVT.

The chain joins TRBV6-5 to TRBJ2-2, with 8 bases identical to TRBD1. Germline V gene lookup returns CDR1 MNHEY and CDR2 SVGAGI. The V and J ends lost 9 bases and 7 bases, in that order; junction bases with no gene match: 13. The CDR3 length is 15 residues. The DNA for the CDR3 is TGTGCCAGTCCTAGGGCAGGGGGCTTTGGCGGGGAGCTGTTTTTT. Translating gives CASPRAGGFGGELFF.

V usage is TRBV30 and J usage is TRBJ1-1; D is unresolved. The V gene's germline CDR1 is GTSNPN and CDR2 SVGIG (reference sequence). There are 13 residues in the CDR3. The ends were cut back, 0 bases at V and 3 bases at J, with 8 bases in the middle. The CDR3 reads CAWSVTGYTEAFF. CDR3 in DNA: TGTGCCTGGAGTGTAACGGGCTACACTGAAGCTTTCTTT.

By frequency in the sample, this clone is medium-sized. The rearrangement uses TRBV7-6 and TRBJ2-5, with 12 bases aligning to TRBD2. The V gene end was trimmed by 5 bases and the J gene end by 0 bases; junction bases not matched to a gene: 4. Germline CDR1 is SGHVS and CDR2 is FNYEAQ. The CDR3 runs to 16 residues. DNA for the CDR3: TGTGCCAGCAGCATTACTAGCGGGAGGTACCAAGAGACCCAGTACTTC. Amino acid sequence: CASSITSGRYQETQYF.

The chain recombines TRBV6-4 with TRBJ2-3; TRBD1 is a possible D gene (6 bases). V was shortened by 2 bases and J by 0 bases, with 6 bases between the two germline ends. The germline CDR1 and CDR2 sequences are MRHNA and SNTAGT. The CDR3 totals 14 residues. The CDR3: CASSDGQSTDTQYF. The CDR3 DNA is TGTGCCAGCAGTGACGGACAGAGCACAGATACGCAGTATTTT.

The chain uses TRBV27 and TRBJ2-4; D unclear. Trimming removed 11 bases from V and 4 bases from J, with 3 bases in between. Germline V gives CDR1 MNHEY, CDR2 SMNVEV (reference sequence). The length of the CDR3 is 9 residues. The CDR3 nucleotides are TGTGCCGGAAAAAACATTCAGTACTTC. Translated, it gives CAGKNIQYF.

The chain employs TRBV7-8 and TRBJ2-1, with 8 bases lining up with TRBD2. With 2 bases clipped from V and 7 bases from J, the junction kept 13 bases outside the gene matches. Per the germline V gene, CDR1 is SGHVS and CDR2 is FQNEAQ. CDR3 length: 17 residues. The chain's CDR3 is CASSLFPRTSRSNEQFF. CDR3 sequence (DNA): TGTGCCAGCAGCTTATTCCCTAGGACTAGCAGAAGTAATGAGCAGTTCTTC.

The chain links TRBV9 to TRBJ1-4; unclear D gene. The CDR3 runs to 16 residues. V gave up 0 bases and J gave up 3 bases, with 12 bases separating them. In germline, CDR1 is SGDLS, CDR2 YYNGEE. The CDR3, as DNA: TGTGCCAGCAGCGTAGACCCCGTACTCTCTAATGAAAAACTGTTTTTT. It codes for CASSVDPVLSNEKLFF.

Details on this clone: This CDR3 is also generated by other DNA sequences in the sample. J is TRBJ2-7 and V is TRBV4-1; D perhaps matches TRBD1 (7 bases). The CDR3 consists of 16 residues. Looked up from germline, CDR1 is MGHRA and CDR2 is YSYEKL. Trimming took off 3 bases at V and 5 bases at J, with 20 bases between the two ends. CDR3 DNA sequence: TGCGCCAGCAGCCAGGATCAGTGGCAGGGGGAGGACGAGCAGTACTTC. As protein: CASSQDQWQGEDEQYF.

V usage is TRBV25-1 and J usage is TRBJ1-2, with D unclear. The CDR3 runs 11 residues. V was trimmed by 4 bases and J by 4 bases, leaving 4 bases between them. In germline, CDR1 is MGHDK, CDR2 SYGVNS. CDR3 DNA sequence: TGTGCCAGCAGTGTGGGCTATGGCTACACCTTC. It translates to CASSVGYGYTF.

This sequence joins TRBV11-3 and TRBJ2-5, with 11 bases matching TRBD2. V lost 5 bases and J lost 5; bases outside the gene matches: 7. This CDR3 contains 15 residues. CDR1 is SGHNT and CDR2 is YENEEA in the germline V gene. The CDR3 nucleotides are TGTGCCAGCAGCCCCCGTAGCGGGGGGGCGGAGACCCAGTACTTC. Amino acids: CASSPRSGGAETQYF. Based on the CDR3 plus reference TRBV11-3 and TRBJ2-5, the full variable domain is EAGVVQSPRYKIIEKKQPVAFWCNPISGHNTLYWYLQNLGQGPELLIRYENEEAVDDSQLPKDRFSAERLKGVDSTLKIQPAELGDSAVYLCASSPRSGGAETQYFGPGTRLLVL.